Given below is one TCR beta chain in context. Antigen unknown. The data originate from a study of blood T cells in healthy people across ages. CDR3 length: 14 amino acids. The V and J ends lost 3 bases and 6 bases, in that order; junction bases with no gene match: 4. Per germline, CDR1 KGHSH and CDR2 LQKENI. Broader study findings: Changes seen in expanded clonotypes were possibly confounded by donor CMV status left unknown.

Every donor provided around 9.5 milliliters of peripheral blood. Through a sample-barcoded 5' primer and a J-beta primer mix, a second PCR was run for roughly 6 to 12 cycles. One entry per CDR3 protein results from TCRdb running MiXCR on the 5' RACE reads. The data hold approximately 730,000 distinct CDR3 sequences, with approximately 55% observed a single time. The chain couples TRBV18 to TRBJ1-1; 10 bases are a match to TRBD1. The sequenced material came from blood. This TCR was sampled from a man older than 75 in good health. The CDR3 nucleotides read TGTGCCAGCTCACCCGCAGGACAGGGGGCTGAAGCTTTCTTT. The encoded protein is CASSPAGQGAEAFF.